This TCR beta chain was sequenced for a study of CD8 T cells in ankylosing spondylitis. TCRdb called the 5' RACE reads again in MiXCR, with one record for every CDR3 protein. The sample lists 150,000 to 200,000 distinct CDR3 sequences; around 20% were seen once. Of note for this clonotype: Its antigen remains unidentified.

Study results and limitations: Roughly eight highly homologous variants formed a TCR beta motif that appeared characteristic of ankylosing spondylitis blood. Reactive arthritis synovial fluid and blood were previously reported to contain some motif variants.

The length of the CDR3 is 16 residues. Per the germline V gene, CDR1 is SGHKS and CDR2 is YYEKEE (reference sequence). With 6 bases removed from V and 5 bases from J, the gap between germline ends came to 23 bases. V is TRBV5-5 and J is TRBJ2-5; D perhaps matches TRBD1 (6 bases). The receptor comes from a male donor with ankylosing spondylitis or in good health (not recorded which). The source material was blood, either unsorted or a sorted T cell fraction (not recorded which). The DNA for the CDR3 is TGTGCCAGCACCCTCCTAGGGGGAGCTTTTTCGGAGACCCAGTACTTC. This codes for CASTLLGGAFSETQYF.